This T cell receptor beta chain was documented in a study of cytomegalovirus exposure and HLA in healthy donors. The study's findings and limits: In a later analysis, parvovirus B19, influenza, CMV and Epstein-Barr virus appeared linked to several top co-occurrence clusters.

Comments on this clone: Its antigen is unidentified.

The CDR3 consists of 16 residues. The germline V gene encodes CDR1 SQVTM and CDR2 ANQGSEA. The V and J ends lost 3 bases and 3 bases respectively, with 20 bases between them. PCR primers comprised 60 Vbeta and 13 Jbeta primers. The table came from immunoSEQ multiplex PCR; TCRdb's copy has only in-frame clones and leaves some out. The table lists 100,000 or so clones, roughly 70% of them singletons. V gene TRBV29-1 combines with J gene TRBJ1-2; D is uncertain. The TCR sequence derives from a middle-aged man in good health and CMV-seronegative. Sequencing was carried out using PBMCs. The CDR3 DNA is TGCAGCGTTGACCCCGTCTCAGCAGGCATCGACTATGGCTACACCTTC. It translates to CSVDPVSAGIDYGYTF.